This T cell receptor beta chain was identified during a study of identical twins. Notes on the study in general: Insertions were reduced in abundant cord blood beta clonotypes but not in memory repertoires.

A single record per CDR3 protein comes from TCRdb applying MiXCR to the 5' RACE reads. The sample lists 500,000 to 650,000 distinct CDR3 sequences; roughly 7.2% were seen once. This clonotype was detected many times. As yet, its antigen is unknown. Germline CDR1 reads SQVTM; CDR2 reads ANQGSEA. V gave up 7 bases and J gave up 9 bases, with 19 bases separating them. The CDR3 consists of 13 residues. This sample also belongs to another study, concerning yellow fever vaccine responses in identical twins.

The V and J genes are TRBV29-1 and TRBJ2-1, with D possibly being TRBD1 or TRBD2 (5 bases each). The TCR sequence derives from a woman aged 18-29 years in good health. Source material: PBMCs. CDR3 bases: TGCAGCGCTGACCGGGACCTAAATGGTGAGCAGTTCTTC. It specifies CSADRDLNGEQFF.